The table lists the clone carrying this TCR beta chain with a few counts. Its antigen is unknown. This record belongs to a study of T-cell reconstitution after alpha-beta-depleted transplantation in children. TCRbeta library construction was performed incorporating unique molecular identifiers. TCRdb itself ran the PCR reads through MiXCR, one entry per CDR3 protein. The data show about 90,000 distinct CDR3 sequences, with about 14% seen just once and about 18% held by the top ten. Overall study results and limits: Expanded graft clones numbering several hundred reportedly gave rise to alpha-beta T cells about two months after transplant. Among T cells one year after transplant, newly produced cells accounted for most counts and diversity.

The material sequenced was PBMCs, mostly from graft donor cells, taken 180 days after TCRalphabeta/CD19-depleted stem cell transplant. This sequence was found in a male patient between 2 and 9 years old who had a stem cell transplant for acute lymphoblastic leukemia, so the T cells may come from the graft donor.

The CDR3 reads CASSLRGSQPQHF. The CDR3 DNA follows: TGTGCCAGCTCCCTGCGGGGGAGTCAGCCCCAGCATTTT. This chain links TRBV27 with TRBJ1-5; possibly TRBD1 for D (5 bases). Looked up from germline, CDR1 is MNHEY and CDR2 is SMNVEV (reference sequence). CDR3 length equals 13 residues. Deletions cut 8 bases from V and 6 bases from J, with 14 bases between.